Presented here are 19 T cell receptor beta chains from one specimen sequenced in a study of CD8 T cells in ankylosing spondylitis. TCRdb reprocessed the 5' RACE reads via MiXCR and lists one record per CDR3 protein. Counted here are 230,000 or so distinct CDR3 sequences, 20% to 30% occurring once; the ten biggest clones make up roughly 0.67%. Source material: blood, either unsorted or a sorted T cell fraction (not recorded which). These receptors all stem from a male donor with ankylosing spondylitis or in good health (not recorded which).

The J gene is TRBJ2-7, the V gene TRBV4-1; TRBD2 matches 13 bases. The CDR3 totals 17 residues. V shed 3 bases and J 0 bases; nucleotides not matched to a gene: 5. CDR1 MGHRA and CDR2 YSYEKL come from the germline V gene. DNA for the CDR3: TGCGCCAGCAGCCAGGGACTAGCGGGGAGGTTCTCCTACGAGCAGTACTTC. Translating gives CASSQGLAGRFSYEQYF.

This clonotype appeared a few times. The chain uses TRBV12-3 or TRBV12-4 and TRBJ2-2; possibly TRBD1 for D (6 bases). Trimming cost V 5 bases and J 6 bases, with 13 bases left between them. This CDR3 comprises 14 residues. CDR3 in DNA: TGTGCCAGCAGTGCCGACAGGTCGCCCGGGGAGCTGTTTTTT. This codes for CASSADRSPGELFF.

Concerning this clonotype: The junction departs from the called germline gene at one end, perhaps through a read error. The chain recombines TRBV20-1 with TRBJ2-7; TRBD1 might be the D (5 bases). CDR1 is DFQATT and CDR2 is SNEGSKA in the germline V gene (reference sequence). This CDR3 is 11 amino acids long. CDR3 sequence reads: CSVRQLYEQYF. The CDR3 DNA reads TGCAGTGTTAGACAGTTGTACGAGCAGTACTTC.

This rearrangement joins TRBV6-1 to TRBJ1-6; weak D call: TRBD1 (6 bases). V lost 6 bases to trimming and J lost 6 bases, with 12 bases between them. Germline CDR1 MNHNS, CDR2 SASEGT. The CDR3 totals 14 residues. CDR3 nucleotides: TGTGCCAGCAGGCCTGGACAGCTTAATTCACCCCTCCACTTT. It is translated as CASRPGQLNSPLHF.

This clonotype has at least ten counts. The J gene is TRBJ2-7, the V gene TRBV29-1, with TRBD2 identical over 8 bases. Germline lookup yields CDR1 SQVTM and CDR2 ANQGSEA. With 6 bases clipped from V and 5 bases from J, the junction kept 9 bases outside the gene matches. This CDR3 spans 13 amino acids. The CDR3 sequence: CSVTRLARDEQYF. CDR3 nucleotides: TGCAGCGTAACCAGACTAGCGAGGGACGAGCAGTACTTC.

This clonotype was seen a few times. This rearrangement joins TRBV20-1 to TRBJ2-3, with 7 bases matching TRBD2. The junction had 5 bases not matched to a gene; V was cut back by 1 base and J by 13 bases. Germline V gives CDR1 DFQATT, CDR2 SNEGSKA (reference sequence). The CDR3 contains 11 residues. CDR3 residues: CSARVGGMEYF. The CDR3 DNA is TGCAGTGCTAGAGTCGGGGGGATGGAGTATTTT.

This clonotype was seen repeatedly, ten times or more. This chain joins TRBV5-6 and TRBJ2-5; a possible D gene is TRBD2 (5 bases). The CDR3 sequence is 15 residues long. The V end was cut by 6 bases, the J end by 0 bases, with 15 bases between. Per germline, CDR1 SGHDT and CDR2 YYEEEE. CDR3 region: CASTYRDPYQETQYF. DNA for the CDR3: TGTGCCAGCACCTACCGGGATCCGTACCAAGAGACCCAGTACTTC.

At least ten counts were recorded for this clonotype. This rearrangement joins TRBV11-1 to TRBJ2-1, with 13 positions matching TRBD2. The V and J ends lost 6 bases and 0 bases, in that order; junction bases with no gene match: 11. The germline gives CDR1 SGHAT, CDR2 FQDESV (reference sequence). The CDR3 loop spans 19 amino acids. DNA of the CDR3: TGTGCCAGCAGTGATCCGGGACTAGCGGGGCCCATCTCCTACAATGAGCAGTTCTTC. Amino acids: CASSDPGLAGPISYNEQFF.

The CDR3 coding sequence is TGTGCCAGCAGTGATCAGGCGAGATATGGCTACACCTTC. Its protein product is CASSDQARYGYTF. The J gene is TRBJ1-2, the V gene TRBV28; D is uncertain. This CDR3 is built from 13 residues. CDR1 is MDHEN, CDR2 SYDVKM, per germline. Trimming took 5 bases from V and 5 from J, leaving 12 bases between them.

The V and J genes are TRBV5-1 and TRBJ2-1; 14 bases are shared with TRBD2. CDR1 SGHRS and CDR2 YFSETQ come from the germline V gene. This CDR3 has 19 residues. The trim removed 0 bases at V and 4 bases at J, leaving 9 bases unmatched. The CDR3 nucleotides read TGCGCCAGCAGCTTGGCCTCTTCGACTAGCGGGGGGGTTTACAATGAGCAGTTCTTC. Translated, it gives CASSLASSTSGGVYNEQFF.

The chain has TRBV28 and TRBJ2-5, with D perhaps matching TRBD1 (7 bases). The V end lost 6 bases, the J end lost 7 bases, and 18 bases lay between the germline ends. The length of the CDR3 is 14 residues. Germline CDR1 reads MDHEN; CDR2 reads SYDVKM. CDR3 bases: TGTGCCAGCAGCATCGGAGGGGGCCGGGTGACCCAGTACTTC. This sequence encodes CASSIGGGRVTQYF.

In its sample, this clonotype was seen a few times. The chain carries TRBV21-1 and TRBJ1-6; the tabulated D call, TRBD1, remains unverified against the DNA. TRBV21-1 is a pseudogene locus. This CDR3 contains 14 residues. The CDR3 region has the DNA TGTGCCAGCAGCCGGACAGGGGGTAATTCACCCCTCCACTTT. Amino acid sequence: CASSRTGGNSPLHF.

The V gene is TRBV28, the J gene TRBJ1-1; no firm D call. V was trimmed by 5 bases and J by 0 bases, leaving 16 bases between them. The CDR3 length is 16 residues. Germline V gene data show CDR1 as MDHEN and CDR2 as SYDVKM. CDR3 DNA: TGTGCCAGCAGTGAGGGTGGGGTTGCCATGAACACTGAAGCTTTCTTT. Residues: CASSEGGVAMNTEAFF.

This clonotype was found many times. This sequence joins TRBV29-1 and TRBJ2-7; D not resolved. This CDR3 has 13 amino acids. Germline V gene lookup returns CDR1 SQVTM and CDR2 ANQGSEA. Trimming took 4 bases from V and 2 from J, leaving 12 bases between them. The CDR3 loop is CSVVSAAAYEQYF. DNA of the CDR3: TGCAGCGTTGTTTCGGCAGCCGCCTACGAGCAGTACTTC.

As DNA, the CDR3 is TGTGCCAGCAGCCGGGTAGGGACTTTATCCTACGAGCAGTACTTC. Its protein product is CASSRVGTLSYEQYF. The rearrangement joins TRBV5-6 to TRBJ2-7, with D possibly being TRBD2 (6 bases). Trimming took 4 bases from V and 1 from J, leaving 15 bases between them. There are 15 residues in the CDR3. The germline V gene has CDR1 SGHDT and CDR2 YYEEEE. Looking up the rest from reference TRBV5-6 and TRBJ2-7 gives the full variable domain: DAGVTQSPTHLIKTRGQQVTLRCSPKSGHDTVSWYQQALGQGPQFIFQYYEEEERQRGNFPDRFSGHQFPNYSSELNVNALLLGDSALYLCASSRVGTLSYEQYFGPGTRLTVT.

The chain couples TRBV12-3 or TRBV12-4 to TRBJ2-7; D remains unclear. The CDR3 runs 14 residues. Trimming took 4 bases from V and 0 from J, leaving 10 bases between them. This CDR3 reads CASSWTGGSYEQYF. CDR3 DNA: TGTGCCAGCAGTTGGACGGGTGGCTCCTACGAGCAGTACTTC.

In this sample, this clonotype turned up many times. The genes are TRBV10-3 and TRBJ2-3; TRBD1 agrees at 8 bases. V lost 6 bases, J lost 6 bases, and 11 bases stayed unmatched. Germline CDR1 is ENHRY and CDR2 is SYGVKD. CDR3 length: 15 residues. CDR3 sequence: CAIRDPTGDFDTQYF. CDR3 DNA: TGTGCCATCAGAGATCCGACAGGGGACTTCGATACGCAGTATTTT.

This clonotype was seen more than once but under ten times. The chain couples TRBV12-3 or TRBV12-4 to TRBJ1-2; a possible D gene is TRBD1 (5 bases). V lost 3 bases and J lost 6, with 11 bases in between. The CDR3 spans 13 residues. The CDR3 sequence: CASSLRGSDGYTF. Written as DNA, the CDR3 is TGTGCCAGCAGTTTGAGGGGATCCGATGGCTACACCTTC.

This chain connects TRBV6-1 to TRBJ2-5, with 9 bases that match TRBD1. From germline, CDR1 is MNHNS and CDR2 SASEGT. The length of the CDR3 is 16 residues. V trimming: 6 bases; J trimming: 0 bases; junction bases outside the gene matches: 8. The CDR3 sequence is CASSPRTGAYQETQYF. CDR3 bases: TGTGCCAGCAGCCCCCGGACAGGGGCCTACCAAGAGACCCAGTACTTC.